Listed below are T cell receptor beta chains from one sample, sequenced in a study of OX40 agonist ivuxolimab in advanced cancers. Here immunoSEQ multiplex PCR was the method, and the copy in TCRdb shows in-frame clones only, minus some. This table has tens of thousands of clones, around 90% appearing once. This sample comprised CD4+ or CD8+ T cells sorted from blood, obtained in a trial of the OX40 agonist ivuxolimab. Receptors were obtained from an adult with an advanced solid tumor such as melanoma, head and neck, liver or kidney cancer. Both conserved end residues are part of each CDR3. Each record gives: D gene, J gene, V gene, clone size, CDR3 DNA, CDR3 protein. A D gene is named only where the DNA matches it firmly. Where a row states a size, it is once, few, many or the class of an expanded clone; other rows omit it.

D gene: TRBD1
J gene: TRBJ1-1
V gene: TRBV10-3
clone size: -
CDR3 DNA: TGTGCCATCAGCCCGACAGGGGTGGGCACTGAAGCTTTCTTT
CDR3 protein: CAISPTGVGTEAFF

D gene: TRBD1
J gene: TRBJ2-1
V gene: TRBV30
clone size: -
CDR3 DNA: TGTGCCTGGAGTGTAAGGACAGGACCTTACAATGAGCAGTTCTTC
CDR3 protein: CAWSVRTGPYNEQFF

D gene: -
J gene: TRBJ2-6
V gene: TRBV7-2
clone size: once
CDR3 DNA: TGTGCCAGCAGCTTAAGACTACTATCGGGGGCCAACGTCCTGACTTTC
CDR3 protein: CASSLRLLSGANVLTF

D gene: -
J gene: TRBJ1-6
V gene: TRBV6-1
clone size: -
CDR3 DNA: TGTGCCAGCGAAAGGGACGGCCAAGCGGTTTCACCCCTCCACTTT
CDR3 protein: CASERDGQAVSPLHF

D gene: TRBD1
J gene: TRBJ2-7
V gene: TRBV4-1
clone size: -
CDR3 DNA: TGCGCCAGCAGCCAAGGGGGACAGGGATTTTCCTACGAGCAGTACTTC
CDR3 protein: CASSQGGQGFSYEQYF

D gene: TRBD1
J gene: TRBJ1-5
V gene: TRBV28
clone size: -
CDR3 DNA: TGTGCCAGCAGTACGGGACAGGGTCTCTCGTCCCAGCATTTT
CDR3 protein: CASSTGQGLSSQHF

D gene: -
J gene: TRBJ2-7
V gene: TRBV28
clone size: -
CDR3 DNA: TGTGCCAGCGTCCAGTATGGCGCGGGCACCTACGAGCAGTACTTC
CDR3 protein: CASVQYGAGTYEQYF

D gene: -
J gene: TRBJ2-6
V gene: TRBV28
clone size: -
CDR3 DNA: TGTGCCAGCAAACTAAGGGGTGCCGGGGCCAACGTCCTGACTTTC
CDR3 protein: CASKLRGAGANVLTF

D gene: -
J gene: TRBJ1-2
V gene: TRBV5-1
clone size: -
CDR3 DNA: TGCGCCAGCAGGTGGAGTGCGGGTCGGGACTATGGCTACACCTTC
CDR3 protein: CASRWSAGRDYGYTF

D gene: TRBD1
J gene: TRBJ1-5
V gene: TRBV7-2
clone size: -
CDR3 DNA: TGTGCCAGCAGCTTAAGGACAGGGGGCAGTCAGCCCCAGCATTTT
CDR3 protein: CASSLRTGGSQPQHF

D gene: TRBD2
J gene: TRBJ2-1
V gene: TRBV2
clone size: once
CDR3 DNA: TGTGCCAGCAGAAGGACTAGCGGGAGGGGGTTGAGCAATGAGCAGTTCTTC
CDR3 protein: CASRRTSGRGLSNEQFF

D gene: -
J gene: TRBJ2-7
V gene: TRBV20-1
clone size: -
CDR3 DNA: TGCAGTGCTTTCCAGGACCCGGAGCAGTACTTC
CDR3 protein: CSAFQDPEQYF

D gene: TRBD2
J gene: TRBJ2-7
V gene: TRBV29-1
clone size: -
CDR3 DNA: TGCAGCGTTGCCGCGGGAGCTCCCTACGAGCAGTACTTC
CDR3 protein: CSVAAGAPYEQYF

D gene: TRBD1
J gene: TRBJ2-5
V gene: TRBV29-1
clone size: -
CDR3 DNA: TGCAGCGTGACAGGGGGAACCCTACAAGAGACCCAGTACTTC
CDR3 protein: CSVTGGTLQETQYF

D gene: -
J gene: TRBJ1-1
V gene: TRBV4-3
clone size: -
CDR3 DNA: TGCGCCAGCAGCCAAGATCAGTATTCGGCTCGCGCTTTCTTT
CDR3 protein: CASSQDQYSARAFF

D gene: TRBD2
J gene: TRBJ2-1
V gene: TRBV4-2
clone size: -
CDR3 DNA: TGTGCCAGCAGCCAAGATGTCAGCGGGACCCGTTATTACAATGAGCAGTTCTTC
CDR3 protein: CASSQDVSGTRYYNEQFF

D gene: -
J gene: TRBJ2-7
V gene: TRBV11-2
clone size: -
CDR3 DNA: TGTGCCAGCAGCTTATTGGGTTCCCTCTCCTACGAGCAGTACTTC
CDR3 protein: CASSLLGSLSYEQYF

D gene: -
J gene: TRBJ1-1
V gene: TRBV10-1
clone size: -
CDR3 DNA: TGCGCCAGCAGGCTGGCGACGAACACTGAAGCTTTCTTT
CDR3 protein: CASRLATNTEAFF

D gene: TRBD1
J gene: TRBJ2-1
V gene: TRBV7-2
clone size: -
CDR3 DNA: TGTGCCAGCAGCCCTCGGGGACAGGGGTCGGTGAACAATGAGCAGTTCTTC
CDR3 protein: CASSPRGQGSVNNEQFF

D gene: TRBD2
J gene: TRBJ2-2
V gene: TRBV19
clone size: -
CDR3 DNA: TGTGCCAGTAGTCCGATACCCCTTCTAGCGGGAGGCACCGGGGAGCTGTTTTTT
CDR3 protein: CASSPIPLLAGGTGELFF

D gene: -
J gene: TRBJ1-2
V gene: TRBV6-5
clone size: few
CDR3 DNA: TGTGCCAGCAGAGGACCAGGGAGGTATGGCTACACCTTC
CDR3 protein: CASRGPGRYGYTF

D gene: TRBD2
J gene: TRBJ2-7
V gene: TRBV15
clone size: -
CDR3 DNA: TGTGCCACCAGCAGAGTGCGGGGGGCGGGCTACGAGCAGTACTTC
CDR3 protein: CATSRVRGAGYEQYF

D gene: TRBD2
J gene: TRBJ2-3
V gene: TRBV28
clone size: -
CDR3 DNA: TGTGCCAGTCGACTAGCGACTAGCACAGATACGCAGTATTTT
CDR3 protein: CASRLATSTDTQYF

D gene: -
J gene: TRBJ2-5
V gene: TRBV21-1
clone size: -
CDR3 DNA: TGTGCCAGCAGCCGTACGGGACAGGGCCAAGAGACCCAGTACTTC
CDR3 protein: CASSRTGQGQETQYF

D gene: -
J gene: TRBJ2-3
V gene: TRBV6-4
clone size: few
CDR3 DNA: TGTGCCAGCAGTGACGGCGGATCAGATACGCAGTATTTT
CDR3 protein: CASSDGGSDTQYF

D gene: -
J gene: TRBJ1-1
V gene: TRBV4-2
clone size: -
CDR3 DNA: TGTGCCAGCAGCCAAGATTCAGGGTCTGGCACTGAAGCTTTCTTT
CDR3 protein: CASSQDSGSGTEAFF

D gene: -
J gene: TRBJ2-7
V gene: TRBV4-1
clone size: -
CDR3 DNA: TGCGCCAGCAGCCAAGAAGTACCAAACGGGGCCTCCTCCTACGAGCAGTACTTC
CDR3 protein: CASSQEVPNGASSYEQYF

D gene: TRBD1
J gene: TRBJ2-7
V gene: TRBV19
clone size: -
CDR3 DNA: TGTGCCAGTAGTATTGGACAGGGCGCCCCCTCCTACGAGCAGTACTTC
CDR3 protein: CASSIGQGAPSYEQYF

D gene: TRBD2
J gene: TRBJ2-3
V gene: TRBV7-2
clone size: once
CDR3 DNA: TGTGCCAGCAGCGTACTAGCGGGAGACACAGATACGCAGTATTTT
CDR3 protein: CASSVLAGDTDTQYF

D gene: -
J gene: TRBJ2-5
V gene: TRBV7-9
clone size: -
CDR3 DNA: TGTGCCAGCAGCTTTACTGGGGGTCAGAGGTTGGAGACCCAGTACTTC
CDR3 protein: CASSFTGGQRLETQYF

D gene: TRBD1
J gene: TRBJ2-7
V gene: TRBV15
clone size: -
CDR3 DNA: TGTGCCACCAGCAAGGACAGGGGCTACGAGCAGTACTTC
CDR3 protein: CATSKDRGYEQYF

D gene: -
J gene: TRBJ2-1
V gene: TRBV13
clone size: -
CDR3 DNA: TGTGCCAGCAGCTTAAAACTTTCTCGTGCCCATTACAATGAGCAGTTCTTC
CDR3 protein: CASSLKLSRAHYNEQFF

D gene: -
J gene: TRBJ2-5
V gene: TRBV7-8
clone size: once
CDR3 DNA: TGTGCCAGCAGCTTAACGCGGGAAAGGGGCCAAGAGACCCAGTACTTC
CDR3 protein: CASSLTRERGQETQYF

D gene: -
J gene: TRBJ2-6
V gene: TRBV9
clone size: -
CDR3 DNA: TGTGCCAGCAGCGTGGGTTCGGGGGCCAACGTCCTGACTTTC
CDR3 protein: CASSVGSGANVLTF

D gene: TRBD2
J gene: TRBJ2-1
V gene: TRBV19
clone size: -
CDR3 DNA: TGTGCCAGTACCAAAGCCGCGGGAGTATCCTACAATGAGCAGTTCTTC
CDR3 protein: CASTKAAGVSYNEQFF

D gene: TRBD2
J gene: TRBJ2-1
V gene: TRBV4-2
clone size: few
CDR3 DNA: TGTGCCAGCAGCCAAGTTCTAGCGGGAGCGTCCTACAATGAGCAGTTCTTC
CDR3 protein: CASSQVLAGASYNEQFF

D gene: TRBD2
J gene: TRBJ2-1
V gene: TRBV6-1
clone size: -
CDR3 DNA: TGTGCCAGCAGTTCACTAGCGGGAGGGAACAATGAGCAGTTCTTC
CDR3 protein: CASSSLAGGNNEQFF

D gene: -
J gene: TRBJ2-5
V gene: TRBV6-5
clone size: -
CDR3 DNA: TGTGCCAGCAGTTCTGTAGGGATCGAAACCACAGTGACCCAGTACTTC
CDR3 protein: CASSSVGIETTVTQYF

D gene: TRBD2
J gene: TRBJ2-1
V gene: TRBV7-2
clone size: -
CDR3 DNA: TGTGCCAGCAGCTCTAACTCGGGACTAGCCTACAATGAGCAGTTCTTC
CDR3 protein: CASSSNSGLAYNEQFF

D gene: -
J gene: TRBJ1-3
V gene: TRBV18
clone size: -
CDR3 DNA: TGTGCCAGCTCACTAACAGCGACCGCTGGAAACACCATATATTTT
CDR3 protein: CASSLTATAGNTIYF

D gene: TRBD2
J gene: TRBJ2-7
V gene: TRBV7-2
clone size: -
CDR3 DNA: TGTGCCAGCAGCCAACTAGCGGCCCCATACGAGCAGTACTTC
CDR3 protein: CASSQLAAPYEQYF

D gene: -
J gene: TRBJ1-1
V gene: TRBV2
clone size: few
CDR3 DNA: TGTGCCAGCAGTGAATGGGGGACACTCCACACTGAAGCTTTCTTT
CDR3 protein: CASSEWGTLHTEAFF

D gene: -
J gene: TRBJ1-1
V gene: TRBV18
clone size: -
CDR3 DNA: TGTGCCAGCTCACTACTGGACAGCCTGAACACTGAAGCTTTCTTT
CDR3 protein: CASSLLDSLNTEAFF

D gene: -
J gene: TRBJ2-7
V gene: TRBV28
clone size: -
CDR3 DNA: TGTGCCAGCAGCCGTCAGACGGGCGAGCAGTACTTC
CDR3 protein: CASSRQTGEQYF

D gene: -
J gene: TRBJ1-3
V gene: TRBV19
clone size: -
CDR3 DNA: TGTGCCAGTAGTATCGGGGGGATCGACTCTGGAAACACCATATATTTT
CDR3 protein: CASSIGGIDSGNTIYF

D gene: TRBD1
J gene: TRBJ2-7
V gene: TRBV4-3
clone size: -
CDR3 DNA: TGCGCCAGCAGCCCCGACAGGGGAAAGTACGAGCAGTACTTC
CDR3 protein: CASSPDRGKYEQYF

D gene: -
J gene: TRBJ1-3
V gene: TRBV5-1
clone size: -
CDR3 DNA: TGCGCCAGCAGCTCCGGGGGACGGTCCTCTGGAAACACCATATATTTT
CDR3 protein: CASSSGGRSSGNTIYF

D gene: -
J gene: TRBJ2-1
V gene: TRBV7-3
clone size: -
CDR3 DNA: TGTGCCAGCAACTTCTTCCCCACCTCCTACAATGAGCAGTTCTTC
CDR3 protein: CASNFFPTSYNEQFF

D gene: -
J gene: TRBJ1-1
V gene: TRBV7-6
clone size: -
CDR3 DNA: TGTGCCAGCAGCTTAGCTGTGTCCTCGGCTGGCGAGGCTTTCTTT
CDR3 protein: CASSLAVSSAGEAFF

D gene: -
J gene: TRBJ1-1
V gene: TRBV2
clone size: -
CDR3 DNA: TGTGCCAGCAGTGCAGAGTCGAACACTGAAGCTTTCTTT
CDR3 protein: CASSAESNTEAFF

D gene: -
J gene: TRBJ1-6
V gene: TRBV7-2
clone size: -
CDR3 DNA: TGTGCCAGCAGCACCCAGGGTCACGGCGCTTCACCCCTCCACTTT
CDR3 protein: CASSTQGHGASPLHF

D gene: -
J gene: TRBJ1-2
V gene: TRBV18
clone size: -
CDR3 DNA: TGTGCCAGCTCACCACCGGGGGGACTCATGGGTGGCTACACCTTC
CDR3 protein: CASSPPGGLMGGYTF

D gene: TRBD2
J gene: TRBJ2-5
V gene: TRBV7-2
clone size: -
CDR3 DNA: TGTGCCAGCAGCTCGAACCCCCTCGGACTAGCGGGAGGGCAAGAGACCCAGTACTTC
CDR3 protein: CASSSNPLGLAGGQETQYF

D gene: TRBD1
J gene: TRBJ1-4
V gene: TRBV15
clone size: -
CDR3 DNA: TGTGCCACCAGCAGAGGAACAGGGGTATACAATGAAAAACTGTTTTTT
CDR3 protein: CATSRGTGVYNEKLFF

D gene: -
J gene: TRBJ2-2
V gene: TRBV5-1
clone size: -
CDR3 DNA: TGCGCCAGCAGCTTGACAACAAACCCCGCCGGGGAGCTGTTTTTT
CDR3 protein: CASSLTTNPAGELFF

D gene: -
J gene: TRBJ2-7
V gene: TRBV7-2
clone size: -
CDR3 DNA: TGTGCCAGCAGCTTCAGGGAGAGCTACGAGCAGTACTTC
CDR3 protein: CASSFRESYEQYF

D gene: -
J gene: TRBJ2-3
V gene: TRBV5-1
clone size: -
CDR3 DNA: TGCGCCAGCAGCTATGGACGGGCCCTCGGAGATACGCAGTATTTT
CDR3 protein: CASSYGRALGDTQYF

D gene: TRBD2
J gene: TRBJ2-3
V gene: TRBV5-1
clone size: -
CDR3 DNA: TGCGCCAGCAGCTTGGGGTTAGCGGGTTACGATACGCAGTATTTT
CDR3 protein: CASSLGLAGYDTQYF

D gene: -
J gene: TRBJ1-5
V gene: TRBV5-4
clone size: once
CDR3 DNA: TGTGCCAGCAGCCGGGACGGTAGCAATCAGCCCCAGCATTTT
CDR3 protein: CASSRDGSNQPQHF